This T cell receptor (beta chain) was captured in a study of OX40 agonist ivuxolimab in advanced cancers. CDR1 is SEHNR, CDR2 FQNEAQ, per germline (reference sequence). This CDR3 is built from 16 residues. The ends lost 5 bases at V and 2 bases at J; junction bases unmatched: 8. Profiling relied on immunoSEQ multiplex PCR, and the TCRdb table lists in-frame clones only, not all of them. The table includes about 72,000 clones, approximately 90% detected once. The gene calls are TRBV7-9 and TRBJ2-3; 9 bases agree with TRBD2. The sequence came from an adult with an advanced solid tumor such as melanoma, head and neck, liver or kidney cancer. Sequences were derived from CD4+ or CD8+ T cells sorted from blood, sampled in a trial of the OX40 agonist ivuxolimab. The CDR3 coding sequence is TGTGCCAGCAGCCCGTTGACTAGCGGCAACACAGATACGCAGTATTTT. Residues: CASSPLTSGNTDTQYF.